This T cell receptor (beta chain) was identified during a study of blood T cells in healthy people across ages. Together with a sample-barcoded 5' primer, a J-beta primer mix was included in a second PCR lasting about 6 to 11 cycles. Each CDR3 protein is one row after TCRdb ran MiXCR on the 5' RACE reads. The table lists about 930,000 distinct CDR3 sequences, almost 30% of them singletons, with roughly a tenth in the top ten. In germline, CDR1 is SGHRS, CDR2 YFSETQ. The junction had 5 bases not matched to a gene; V was cut back by 4 bases and J by 4 bases. The CDR3 is 14 amino acids. These data were also filed under a second study, of T cells of mothers and their children. That study adds: Reads obtained per mother exceeded 9.5 million TCR beta CDR3 reads, with approximately 3 million obtained per child.

The sample taken for sequencing was blood. This clonotype was sampled from a woman in her forties in good health. The chain recombines TRBV5-1 with TRBJ2-3; 8 bases line up with TRBD1. The CDR3 region is CASSVDRAADTQYF. Here the CDR3 DNA reads TGCGCCAGCAGCGTGGACAGGGCGGCAGATACGCAGTATTTT.